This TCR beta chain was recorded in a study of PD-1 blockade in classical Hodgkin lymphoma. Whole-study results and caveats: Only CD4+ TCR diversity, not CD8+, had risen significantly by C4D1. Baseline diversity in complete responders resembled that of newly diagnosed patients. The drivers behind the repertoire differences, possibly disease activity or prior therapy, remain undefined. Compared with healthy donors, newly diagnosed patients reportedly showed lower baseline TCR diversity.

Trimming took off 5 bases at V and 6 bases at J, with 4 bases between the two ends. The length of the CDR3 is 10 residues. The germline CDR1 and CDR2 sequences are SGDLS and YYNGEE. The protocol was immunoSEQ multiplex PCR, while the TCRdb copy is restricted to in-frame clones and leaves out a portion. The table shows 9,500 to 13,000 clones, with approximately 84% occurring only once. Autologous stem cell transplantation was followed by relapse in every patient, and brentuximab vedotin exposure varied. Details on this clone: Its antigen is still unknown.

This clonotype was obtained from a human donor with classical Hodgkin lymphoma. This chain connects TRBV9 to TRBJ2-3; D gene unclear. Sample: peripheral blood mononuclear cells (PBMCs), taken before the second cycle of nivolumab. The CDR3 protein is CASSGDTQYF. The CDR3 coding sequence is TGTGCCAGCAGTGGGGATACGCAGTATTTT.